A single sample is the source of the 28 T cell receptor beta chains below, sequenced in a study of vaccination effects on CD4 cells after COVID-19. Clones were read by immunoSEQ multiplex PCR, and TCRdb kept only the in-frame ones, dropping some. The data show tens of thousands of clones, around 67% seen once. These TCRs are of unknown antigen specificity. Viral peptide pools were used in the ViraFEST assay to expand antigen-specific CD4+ T cells, and sequencing came afterward. Researchers isolated CD4+ T cells once less than twelve days of culture had elapsed. The study found no prior SARS-CoV-2 infection in the vaccine recipients, who tested negative for nucleocapsid antibodies. Sequencing used CD4+ T cells from PBMCs cultured with SARS-CoV-2 spike peptides, obtained before COVID-19 vaccination. The receptor source for this set is a human donor who received a COVID-19 vaccine.

This chain connects TRBV4-2 to TRBJ2-1, with 11 nucleotides matching TRBD2. The CDR3 contains 18 residues. Germline CDR1 and CDR2: LGHNA and YNFKEQ. V lost 3 bases, J lost 6 bases, and 13 bases stayed unmatched. CDR3 residues: CASSQTGVAGGLSNEQFF. The CDR3 DNA follows: TGTGCCAGCAGCCAGACGGGGGTAGCGGGAGGGCTAAGCAATGAGCAGTTCTTC.

A single count supports this clone. This chain links TRBV6-5 with TRBJ2-3; 8 bases are a match to TRBD2. V lost 8 bases, J lost 8 bases, and 12 bases stayed unmatched. This CDR3 spans 14 amino acids. Germline values: CDR1 MNHEY, CDR2 SVGAGI. In DNA, the CDR3 is TGTGCCAGCCAGGGCGGACTAGCAAGCGGTACGCAGTATTTT. This sequence encodes CASQGGLASGTQYF.

This clone has a handful of counts. The chain links TRBV2 to TRBJ1-2; the match to TRBD1 covers 9 bases. The V gene end was trimmed by 8 bases and the J gene end by 8 bases; junction bases not matched to a gene: 9. CDR3 length equals 13 residues. The V gene's germline CDR1 is SNHLY and CDR2 FYNNEI. The CDR3 coding sequence is TGTGCCAGCTGTTTACAGGGGGCAGGCGGCTACACCTTC. Its protein is CASCLQGAGGYTF.

The J gene is TRBJ2-7, the V gene TRBV5-3; D gene ambiguous. TRBV5-3 is identified as an open reading frame with a role that is uncertain. With 5 bases removed from V and 3 bases from J, the gap between germline ends came to 3 bases. CDR3 size: 10 residues. The CDR3 reads CARSFYEQYF. CDR3 bases: TGTGCCAGAAGTTTCTACGAGCAGTACTTC.

The rearrangement links TRBV3-1 (or the pseudogene TRBV3-2) to TRBJ2-3; the D call may be TRBD1 or TRBD2 (6 bases each). Per the germline V gene, CDR1 is LGHDT and CDR2 is YNNKEL (reference sequence). The CDR3 contains 13 residues. Trimming took 4 bases from V and 4 from J, leaving 9 bases between them. The DNA for the CDR3 is TGTGCCAGCAGCCGGAGGGGGGCAGATACGCAGTATTTT. It encodes CASSRRGADTQYF.

The chain recombines TRBV28 with TRBJ2-5, with D possibly being TRBD1 or TRBD2 (5 bases each). The CDR3 is made up of 17 amino acids. The germline V and J ends were trimmed by 6 bases and 2 bases, with 22 bases remaining between them. From germline, CDR1 is MDHEN and CDR2 SYDVKM. The CDR3 nucleotides are TGTGCCAGCAGCTCCATCAGGGCGGGCCTATTACAAGAGACCCAGTACTTC. Protein product: CASSSIRAGLLQETQYF.

This chain uses TRBV4-1 with TRBJ2-3; 7 bases agree with TRBD2. The CDR3 contains 15 residues. The junction had 8 bases not matched to a gene; V was cut back by 4 bases and J by 4 bases. Germline assignment: CDR1 MGHRA and CDR2 YSYEKL. Written as DNA, the CDR3 is TGCGCCAGCAGCCCCCGGGGCGGGGGTGCAGATACGCAGTATTTT. Amino acids: CASSPRGGGADTQYF.

The chain is built from TRBV7-3 and TRBJ1-1, with 10 nucleotides matching TRBD1. The germline gives CDR1 SGHTA, CDR2 FQGTGA. With 6 bases clipped from V and 4 bases from J, the junction kept 11 bases outside the gene matches. The CDR3 spans 16 residues. In nucleotides, the CDR3 is TGTGCCAGCAGGTCAGCACCGGGACAGGGGACCACTGAAGCTTTCTTT. Its protein is CASRSAPGQGTTEAFF.

V and J are TRBV6-5 and TRBJ1-5, with D uncertain. The ends were cut back, 2 bases at V and 4 bases at J, with 9 bases in the middle. The CDR3 loop spans 14 amino acids. Germline loops: CDR1 MNHEY, CDR2 SVGAGI. The CDR3 sequence: CASSYGQANQPQHF. The CDR3 DNA sequence: TGTGCCAGCAGTTACGGGCAGGCTAATCAGCCCCAGCATTTT.

The chain couples TRBV28 to TRBJ2-7; D may be TRBD1 (5 bases). CDR3 length equals 13 residues. V was shortened by 3 bases and J by 4 bases, with 10 bases between the two germline ends. Germline lookup yields CDR1 MDHEN and CDR2 SYDVKM. In nucleotides, the CDR3 is TGTGCCAGCAGTTTCAGGGTGTCGTACGAGCAGTACTTC. Its protein is CASSFRVSYEQYF.

This clone was detected only once. The chain employs TRBV7-2 and TRBJ2-1; 8 bases match TRBD2. The germline gives CDR1 SGHTA, CDR2 FQGNSA. J gave up 7 bases and V 5 bases, and 7 bases lay outside the gene matches. The CDR3 covers 14 residues. In nucleotides, the CDR3 is TGTGCCAGCAGCGATCGACTAGCGAGGAATGAGCAGTTCTTC. This gives the protein CASSDRLARNEQFF.

This clone turned up a few times. V gene TRBV7-2 combines with J gene TRBJ1-3; tentative D call: TRBD1 (6 bases). The CDR3 loop spans 16 amino acids. The V end lost 0 bases, the J end lost 0 bases, and 9 bases lay between the germline ends. CDR1 SGHTA and CDR2 FQGNSA come from the germline V gene. The CDR3 protein is CASSLATGYSGNTIYF. As DNA, the CDR3 is TGTGCCAGCAGCTTAGCAACAGGGTACTCTGGAAACACCATATATTTT.

V and J are TRBV4-2 and TRBJ2-1; 9 bases agree with TRBD2. The CDR3 totals 16 residues. V trimming: 1 base; J trimming: 8 bases; junction bases outside the gene matches: 9. Germline V gene sequence: CDR1 LGHNA, CDR2 YNFKEQ. The CDR3 protein is CASSQGLAAAGYEQFF. CDR3 nucleotide sequence: TGTGCCAGCAGCCAAGGACTAGCGGCCGCGGGCTATGAGCAGTTCTTC.

This chain joins TRBV6-5 and TRBJ2-5; D unclear. Germline CDR1 and CDR2: MNHEY and SVGAGI. Trimming cost V 7 bases and J 6 bases, with 18 bases left between them. The CDR3 spans 14 residues. Written as DNA, the CDR3 is TGTGCCAGCACCGAGCCGAGGAGTGGGAAGACCCAGTACTTC. It translates to CASTEPRSGKTQYF.

The genes are TRBV5-1 and TRBJ2-3; unclear D gene. The CDR3 contains 13 residues. Germline lookup yields CDR1 SGHRS and CDR2 YFSETQ. Trimming shortened V by 2 bases and J by 2 bases, and 6 bases separated the two germline ends. The CDR3 spells CASSFGVTDTQYF. In nucleotides, the CDR3 is TGCGCCAGCAGCTTTGGGGTCACAGATACGCAGTATTTT.

The J gene is TRBJ1-2, the V gene TRBV27; 10 bases fit TRBD1. Germline CDR1 MNHEY, CDR2 SMNVEV (reference sequence). The CDR3 has 17 amino acids. V trimming: 6 bases; J trimming: 1 base; junction bases outside the gene matches: 11. The CDR3 protein is CASSVRDRGLNNYGYTF. CDR3 DNA: TGTGCCAGCAGCGTAAGAGACAGGGGGCTCAATAACTATGGCTACACCTTC.

The CDR3 here is CASSLALAGGQGEQYF. The CDR3 coding sequence is TGCGCCAGCAGCTTGGCACTAGCGGGGGGGCAGGGCGAGCAGTACTTC. V and J are TRBV5-1 and TRBJ2-7, with TRBD2 matching over 13 bases. Unmatched junction bases numbered 6, after V lost 0 bases and J lost 6 bases. This CDR3 contains 16 residues. In germline, CDR1 is SGHRS, CDR2 YFSETQ.

This chain uses TRBV5-4 with TRBJ2-3; D might be TRBD1 (5 bases). The CDR3 runs 13 residues. V lost 4 bases and J 4 bases, leaving 10 bases between the germline ends. Germline V gives CDR1 SGHNT, CDR2 YYREEE (reference sequence). The CDR3 region is CASSMRQSDTQYF. In DNA form, the CDR3 reads TGTGCCAGCAGCATGAGACAGTCAGATACGCAGTATTTT.

This clone was seen only a few times. The chain carries TRBV5-1 and TRBJ1-1, with 7 bases lining up with TRBD1. The trim removed 4 bases at V and 2 bases at J, leaving 5 bases unmatched. The CDR3 is 14 amino acids. CDR1 and CDR2 from the germline V gene are SGHRS and YFSETQ. The CDR3 protein is CASSPGQINTEAFF. The DNA of the CDR3 is TGCGCCAGCAGCCCGGGACAGATCAACACTGAAGCTTTCTTT. The variable domain in full, completed from reference TRBV5-1 and TRBJ1-1, reads KAGVTQTPRYLIKTRGQQVTLSCSPISGHRSVSWYQQTPGQGLQFLFEYFSETQRNKGNFPGRFSGRQFSNSRSEMNVSTLELGDSALYLCASSPGQINTEAFFGQGTRLTVV.

This chain uses TRBV4-3 with TRBJ1-1, with D possibly matching TRBD1 (6 bases). CDR1 and CDR2 from the germline V gene are LGHNA and YSLEER. The CDR3 has 16 residues. Trimming left V 1 base short and J 6 bases short, with 18 bases between. The chain's CDR3 is CASSQAPGGAGAEAFF. In nucleotides, the CDR3 is TGCGCCAGCAGCCAAGCCCCGGGGGGCGCGGGTGCTGAAGCTTTCTTT.

The chain recombines TRBV4-1 with TRBJ2-5, with 14 bases identical to TRBD2. CDR1 is MGHRA, CDR2 YSYEKL, per germline. The junction had 23 bases not matched to a gene; V was cut back by 1 base and J by 10 bases. The CDR3 covers 21 residues. CDR3 in amino acids: CASSQVGLAGATGAYGSIQYF. DNA of the CDR3: TGCGCCAGCAGCCAAGTGGGACTAGCGGGGGCCACAGGGGCATACGGGAGCATCCAGTACTTC.

This sequence joins TRBV9 and TRBJ2-3, with 10 bases identical to TRBD2. The CDR3 length is 15 residues. Germline CDR1 reads SGDLS; CDR2 reads YYNGEE. The junction had 5 bases not matched to a gene; V was cut back by 6 bases and J by 1 base. The CDR3 DNA follows: TGTGCCAGCACCCCCCTAGCGGGGGGCACAGATACGCAGTATTTT. Translated, it gives CASTPLAGGTDTQYF.

The chain joins TRBV4-2 to TRBJ1-4; D may be TRBD1 (6 bases). Between the trimmed V and J ends, which lost 5 bases and 6 bases, there was a span of 7 bases. The germline CDR1 and CDR2 sequences are LGHNA and YNFKEQ. CDR3 length: 12 residues. The CDR3 protein is CASSGTYEKLFF. CDR3 sequence (DNA): TGTGCCAGCAGCGGGACATATGAAAAACTGTTTTTT.

The CDR3 DNA sequence: TGCAGCTCAGTGAGGGACCTAGCCACAGATACGCAGTATTTT. Amino acids: CSSVRDLATDTQYF. J is TRBJ2-3 and V is TRBV29-1, with D possibly being TRBD1 or TRBD2 (5 bases each). V was cut by 8 bases and J by 2 bases, with 17 bases left in between. This CDR3 comprises 14 residues. Germline assignment: CDR1 SQVTM and CDR2 ANQGSEA.

V usage is TRBV5-4 and J usage is TRBJ1-4, with D unclear. Germline loops: CDR1 SGHNT, CDR2 YYREEE (reference sequence). The CDR3 runs 14 residues. Trimming took off 1 base at V and 8 bases at J, with 12 bases between the two ends. DNA for the CDR3: TGTGCCAGCAGCTTGAAGGGCGGAAAGGAAAAACTGTTTTTT. As protein: CASSLKGGKEKLFF.

J is TRBJ1-5 and V is TRBV30; D unclear. The CDR3 spans 15 residues. V lost 0 bases and J 8 bases, leaving 17 bases between the germline ends. CDR1 GTSNPN and CDR2 SVGIG come from the germline V gene (reference sequence). CDR3 protein: CAWSVSGLDIEPQHF. DNA of the CDR3: TGTGCCTGGAGTGTCTCTGGACTAGATATTGAGCCCCAGCATTTT.

This chain uses TRBV7-9 with TRBJ2-1; D may correspond to TRBD1 or TRBD2 (6 bases each). Per the germline V gene, CDR1 is SEHNR and CDR2 is FQNEAQ (reference sequence). The CDR3 has 13 residues. V dropped 3 bases and J dropped 6 bases, with 9 bases sitting between them. The CDR3 sequence: CASSLPGANEQFF. The CDR3, as DNA: TGTGCCAGCAGCTTGCCGGGGGCCAATGAGCAGTTCTTC.

V usage is TRBV29-1 and J usage is TRBJ2-3; D is ambiguous. CDR3 length: 14 residues. The germline V and J ends were trimmed by 7 bases and 7 bases, with 21 bases remaining between them. Germline V lookup: CDR1 SQVTM, CDR2 ANQGSEA. The chain's CDR3 is CSDLSRDPPNTQYF. The CDR3 region has the DNA TGCAGCGACCTTTCCCGAGACCCCCCGAATACGCAGTATTTT.